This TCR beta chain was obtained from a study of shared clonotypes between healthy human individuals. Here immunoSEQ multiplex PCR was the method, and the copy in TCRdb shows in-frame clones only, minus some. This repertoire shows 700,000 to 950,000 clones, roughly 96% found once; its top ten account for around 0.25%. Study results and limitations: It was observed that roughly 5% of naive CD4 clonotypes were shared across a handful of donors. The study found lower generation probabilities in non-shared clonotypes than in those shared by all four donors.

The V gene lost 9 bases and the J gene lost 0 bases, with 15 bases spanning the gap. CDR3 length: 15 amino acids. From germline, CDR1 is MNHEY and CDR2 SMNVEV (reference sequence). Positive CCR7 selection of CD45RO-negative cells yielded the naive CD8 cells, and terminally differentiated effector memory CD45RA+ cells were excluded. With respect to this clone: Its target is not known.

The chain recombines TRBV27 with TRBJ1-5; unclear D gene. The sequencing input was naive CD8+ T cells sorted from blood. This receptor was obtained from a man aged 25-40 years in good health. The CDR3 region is CASQSGLNSNQPQHF. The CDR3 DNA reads TGTGCCAGTCAATCAGGATTAAATAGCAATCAGCCCCAGCATTTT.